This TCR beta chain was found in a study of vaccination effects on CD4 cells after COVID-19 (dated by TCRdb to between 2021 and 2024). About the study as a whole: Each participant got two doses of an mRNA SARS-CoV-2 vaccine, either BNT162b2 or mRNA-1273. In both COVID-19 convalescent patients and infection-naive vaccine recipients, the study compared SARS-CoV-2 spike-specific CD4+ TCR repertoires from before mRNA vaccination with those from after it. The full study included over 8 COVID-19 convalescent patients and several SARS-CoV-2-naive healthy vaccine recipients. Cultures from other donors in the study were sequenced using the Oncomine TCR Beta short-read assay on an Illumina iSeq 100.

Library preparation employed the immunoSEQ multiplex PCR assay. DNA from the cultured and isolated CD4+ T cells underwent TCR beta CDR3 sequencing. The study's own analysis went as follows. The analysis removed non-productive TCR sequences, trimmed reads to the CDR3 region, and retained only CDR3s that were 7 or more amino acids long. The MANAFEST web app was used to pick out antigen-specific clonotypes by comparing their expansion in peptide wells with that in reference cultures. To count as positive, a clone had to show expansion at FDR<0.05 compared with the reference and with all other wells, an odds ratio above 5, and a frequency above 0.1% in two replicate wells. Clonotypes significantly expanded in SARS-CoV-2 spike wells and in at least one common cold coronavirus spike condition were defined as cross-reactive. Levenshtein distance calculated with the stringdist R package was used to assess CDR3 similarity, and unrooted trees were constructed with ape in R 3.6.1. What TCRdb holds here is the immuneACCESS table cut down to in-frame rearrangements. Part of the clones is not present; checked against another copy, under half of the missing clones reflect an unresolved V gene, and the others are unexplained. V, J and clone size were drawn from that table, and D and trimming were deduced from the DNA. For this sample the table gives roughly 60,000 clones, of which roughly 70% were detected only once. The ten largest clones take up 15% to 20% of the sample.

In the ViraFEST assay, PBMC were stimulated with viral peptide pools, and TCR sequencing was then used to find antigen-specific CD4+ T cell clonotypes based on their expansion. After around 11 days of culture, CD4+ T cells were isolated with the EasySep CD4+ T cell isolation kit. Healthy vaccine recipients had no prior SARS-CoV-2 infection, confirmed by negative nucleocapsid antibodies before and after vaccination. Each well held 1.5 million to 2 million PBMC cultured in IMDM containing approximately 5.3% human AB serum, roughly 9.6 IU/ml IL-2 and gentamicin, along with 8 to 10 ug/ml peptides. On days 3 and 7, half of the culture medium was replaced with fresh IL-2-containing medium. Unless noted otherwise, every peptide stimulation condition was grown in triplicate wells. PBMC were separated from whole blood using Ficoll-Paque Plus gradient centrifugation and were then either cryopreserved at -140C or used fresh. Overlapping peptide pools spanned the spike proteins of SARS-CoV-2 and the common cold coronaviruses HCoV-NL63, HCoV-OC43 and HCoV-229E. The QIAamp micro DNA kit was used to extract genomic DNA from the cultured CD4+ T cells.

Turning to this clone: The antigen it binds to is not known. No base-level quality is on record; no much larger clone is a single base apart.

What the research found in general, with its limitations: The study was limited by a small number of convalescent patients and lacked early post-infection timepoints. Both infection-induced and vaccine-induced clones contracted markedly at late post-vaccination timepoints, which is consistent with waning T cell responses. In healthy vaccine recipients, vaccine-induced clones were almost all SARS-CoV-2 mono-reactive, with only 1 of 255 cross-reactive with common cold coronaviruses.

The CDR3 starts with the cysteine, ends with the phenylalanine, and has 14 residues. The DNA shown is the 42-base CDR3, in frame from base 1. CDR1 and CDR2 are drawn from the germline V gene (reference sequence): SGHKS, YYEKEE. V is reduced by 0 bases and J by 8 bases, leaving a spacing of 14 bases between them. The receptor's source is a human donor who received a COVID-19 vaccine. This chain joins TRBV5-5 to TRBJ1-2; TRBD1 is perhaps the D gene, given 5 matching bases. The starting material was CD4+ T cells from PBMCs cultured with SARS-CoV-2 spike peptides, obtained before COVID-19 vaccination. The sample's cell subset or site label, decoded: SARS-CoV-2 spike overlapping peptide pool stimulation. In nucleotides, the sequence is TGTGCCAGCAGCTTGGATTTCAGGGTGGGAGGCTACACCTTC. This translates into CASSLDFRVGGYTF.